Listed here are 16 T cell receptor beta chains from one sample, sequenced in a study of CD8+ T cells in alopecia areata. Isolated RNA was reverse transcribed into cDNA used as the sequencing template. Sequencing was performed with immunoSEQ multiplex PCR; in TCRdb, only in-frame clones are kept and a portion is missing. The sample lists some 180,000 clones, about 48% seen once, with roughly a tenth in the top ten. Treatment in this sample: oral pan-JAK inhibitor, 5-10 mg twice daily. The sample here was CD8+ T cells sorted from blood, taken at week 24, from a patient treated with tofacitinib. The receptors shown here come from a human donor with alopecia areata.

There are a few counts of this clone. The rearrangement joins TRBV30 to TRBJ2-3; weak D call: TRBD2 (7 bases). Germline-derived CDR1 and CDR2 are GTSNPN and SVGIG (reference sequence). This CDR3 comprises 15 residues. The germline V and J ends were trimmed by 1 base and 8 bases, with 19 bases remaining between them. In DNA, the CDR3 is TGTGCCTGGAGTGGAGGCGGGGGCCGGGGATCTACGCAGTATTTT. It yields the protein CAWSGGGGRGSTQYF.

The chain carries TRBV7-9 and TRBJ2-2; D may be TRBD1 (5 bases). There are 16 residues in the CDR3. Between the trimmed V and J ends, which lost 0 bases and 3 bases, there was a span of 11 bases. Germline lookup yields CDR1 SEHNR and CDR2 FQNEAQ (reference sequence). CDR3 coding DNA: TGTGCCAGCAGCTTAGCAGGTTCAGGGTACACCGGGGAGCTGTTTTTT. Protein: CASSLAGSGYTGELFF. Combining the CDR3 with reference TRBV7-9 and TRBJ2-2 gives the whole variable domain DTGVSQNPRHKITKRGQNVTFRCDPISEHNRLYWYRQTLGQGPEFLTYFQNEAQLEKSRLLSDRFSAERPKGSFSTLEIQRTEQGDSAMYLCASSLAGSGYTGELFFGEGSRLTVL.

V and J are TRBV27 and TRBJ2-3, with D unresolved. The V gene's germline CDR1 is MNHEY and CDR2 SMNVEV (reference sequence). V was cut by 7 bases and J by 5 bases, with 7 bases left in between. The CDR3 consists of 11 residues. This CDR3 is CASTYGDTQYF. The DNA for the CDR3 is TGTGCCAGCACCTATGGAGATACGCAGTATTTT.

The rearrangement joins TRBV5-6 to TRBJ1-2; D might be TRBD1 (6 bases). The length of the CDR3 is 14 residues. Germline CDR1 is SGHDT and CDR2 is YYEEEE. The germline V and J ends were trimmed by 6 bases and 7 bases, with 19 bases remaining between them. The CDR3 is CASNEVDSLSGYTF. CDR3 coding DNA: TGTGCCAGCAACGAAGTGGACAGTCTGAGTGGCTACACCTTC.

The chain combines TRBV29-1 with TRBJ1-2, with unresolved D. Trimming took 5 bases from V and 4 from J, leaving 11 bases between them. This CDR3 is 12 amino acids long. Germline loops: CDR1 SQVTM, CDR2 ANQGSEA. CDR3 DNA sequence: TGCAGCGTTTTCAGTGGGAGCTATGGCTACACCTTC. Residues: CSVFSGSYGYTF.

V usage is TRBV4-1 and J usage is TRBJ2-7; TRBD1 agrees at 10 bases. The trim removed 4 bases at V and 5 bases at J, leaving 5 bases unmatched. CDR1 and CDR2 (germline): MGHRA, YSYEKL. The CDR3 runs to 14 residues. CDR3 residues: CASSLGQGLNEQYF. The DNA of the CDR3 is TGCGCCAGCAGCCTGGGACAGGGGCTAAACGAGCAGTACTTC.

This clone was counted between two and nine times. The CDR3 DNA reads TGTGCCAGCAGCAGAGGGGACACTGAAGCTTTCTTT. This gives the protein CASSRGDTEAFF. The V and J genes are TRBV7-9 and TRBJ1-1; tentative D call: TRBD1 (5 bases). This CDR3 has 12 amino acids. Germline-derived CDR1 and CDR2 are SEHNR and FQNEAQ (reference sequence). V lost 5 bases and J 3 bases, leaving 7 bases between the germline ends. Based on the CDR3 plus reference TRBV7-9 and TRBJ1-1, the full variable domain is DTGVSQNPRHKITKRGQNVTFRCDPISEHNRLYWYRQTLGQGPEFLTYFQNEAQLEKSRLLSDRFSAERPKGSFSTLEIQRTEQGDSAMYLCASSRGDTEAFFGQGTRLTVV.

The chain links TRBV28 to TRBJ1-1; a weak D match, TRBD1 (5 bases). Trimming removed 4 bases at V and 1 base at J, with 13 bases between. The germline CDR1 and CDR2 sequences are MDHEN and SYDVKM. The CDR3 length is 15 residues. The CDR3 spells CASSSPPDRNTEAFF. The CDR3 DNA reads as TGTGCCAGCAGTTCCCCCCCCGACAGGAACACTGAAGCTTTCTTT.

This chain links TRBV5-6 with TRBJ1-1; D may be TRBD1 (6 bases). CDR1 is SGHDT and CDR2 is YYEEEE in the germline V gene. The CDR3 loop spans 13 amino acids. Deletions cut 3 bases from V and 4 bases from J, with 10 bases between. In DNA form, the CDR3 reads TGTGCCAGCAGCTCGGGACAAACCACTGAAGCTTTCTTT. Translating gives CASSSGQTTEAFF.

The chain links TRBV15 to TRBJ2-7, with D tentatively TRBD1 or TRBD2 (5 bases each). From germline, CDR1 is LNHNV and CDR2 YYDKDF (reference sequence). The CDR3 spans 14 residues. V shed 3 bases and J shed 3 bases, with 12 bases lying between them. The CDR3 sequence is CATSSGRDGYEQYF. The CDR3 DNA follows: TGTGCCACCAGCAGCGGTCGGGACGGCTACGAGCAGTACTTC.

CDR3 DNA sequence: TGTGCCAGCGGGTCTAGGTACGAGCAGTACTTC. It is translated as CASGSRYEQYF. The chain combines TRBV27 with TRBJ2-7; D gene ambiguous. CDR1 and CDR2 (germline): MNHEY, SMNVEV (reference sequence). Trimming removed 8 bases at V and 4 bases at J, with 9 bases between. The CDR3 has 11 residues.

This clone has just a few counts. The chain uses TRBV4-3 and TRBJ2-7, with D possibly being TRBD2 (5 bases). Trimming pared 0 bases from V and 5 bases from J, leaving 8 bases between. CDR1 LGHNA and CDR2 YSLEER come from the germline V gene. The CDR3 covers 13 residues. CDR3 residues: CASSQDRGNEQYF. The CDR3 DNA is TGCGCCAGCAGCCAAGATCGGGGTAACGAGCAGTACTTC.

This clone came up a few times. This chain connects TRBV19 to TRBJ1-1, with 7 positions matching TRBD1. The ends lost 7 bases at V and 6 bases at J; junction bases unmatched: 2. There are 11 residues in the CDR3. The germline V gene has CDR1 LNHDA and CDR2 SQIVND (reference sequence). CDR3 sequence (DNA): TGTGCCAGTACCGGGACAGCTGAAGCTTTCTTT. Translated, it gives CASTGTAEAFF.

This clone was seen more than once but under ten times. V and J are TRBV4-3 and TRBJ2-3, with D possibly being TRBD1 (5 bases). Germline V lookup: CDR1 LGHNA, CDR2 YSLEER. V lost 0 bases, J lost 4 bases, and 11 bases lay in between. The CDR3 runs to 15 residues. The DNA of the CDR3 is TGCGCCAGCAGCCAAGATTTTCAGGGCGCAGATACGCAGTATTTT. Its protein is CASSQDFQGADTQYF.

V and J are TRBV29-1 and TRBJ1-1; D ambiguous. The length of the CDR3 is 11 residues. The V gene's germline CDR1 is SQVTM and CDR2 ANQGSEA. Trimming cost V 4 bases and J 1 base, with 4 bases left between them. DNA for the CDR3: TGCAGCGTTGTCTCGAACACTGAAGCTTTCTTT. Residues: CSVVSNTEAFF.

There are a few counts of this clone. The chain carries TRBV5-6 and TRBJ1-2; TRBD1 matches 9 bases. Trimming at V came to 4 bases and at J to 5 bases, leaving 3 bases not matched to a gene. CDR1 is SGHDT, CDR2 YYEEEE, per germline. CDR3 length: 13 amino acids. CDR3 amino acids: CASSRTGDYGYTF. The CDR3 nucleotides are TGTGCCAGCAGCCGGACAGGGGATTATGGCTACACCTTC.